The rows below give T cell receptor beta chains drawn from one sample of a study of CD4 T cells in relation to SARS-CoV-2 and coronaviruses. Sequencing was performed with immunoSEQ multiplex PCR; in TCRdb, only in-frame clones are kept and a portion is missing. Here the sample spans some 21,000 clones, 76% being singletons. These receptors' antigens are unknown. Sequenced material: CD4+ T cells from PBMCs, cultured in vitro. The receptors stem from a human donor in good health. Both conserved end residues are part of each CDR3. D genes are given only for firm matches. Expanded clones get a size class; other rows say once, few or many, or leave the size out.

J gene: TRBJ2-7; V gene: TRBV27; D gene: -; clone size: -; CDR3 DNA: TGTGCCAGCAGTTCGGTATACGAGCAGTACTTC; CDR3 protein: CASSSVYEQYF
J gene: TRBJ2-1; V gene: TRBV12-3/TRBV12-4; D gene: -; clone size: -; CDR3 DNA: TGTGCCAGCAGTTTAAGGGCCGACAATGAGCAGTTCTTC; CDR3 protein: CASSLRADNEQFF
J gene: TRBJ1-4; V gene: TRBV9; D gene: TRBD1; clone size: once; CDR3 DNA: TGTGCCAGCAGCGTAGATTTACCGGGACAGATGGGTGAAAAACTGTTTTTT; CDR3 protein: CASSVDLPGQMGEKLFF
J gene: TRBJ2-4; V gene: TRBV9; D gene: TRBD2; clone size: -; CDR3 DNA: TGTGCTAAGGAAGGACTAGCGATGGGGGCCAAAAACATTCAGTACTTC; CDR3 protein: CAKEGLAMGAKNIQYF
J gene: TRBJ2-1; V gene: TRBV9; D gene: TRBD2; clone size: few; CDR3 DNA: TGTGCCAGCAGCGTGGGACTAGCGGGAGGGCCTGAGCAGTTCTTC; CDR3 protein: CASSVGLAGGPEQFF
J gene: TRBJ2-5; V gene: TRBV3-1/TRBV3-2; D gene: TRBD2; clone size: -; CDR3 DNA: TGTGCCAGCAGCCAAGGAGGACTAGCGGGAGGCGGGGAGACCCAGTACTTC; CDR3 protein: CASSQGGLAGGGETQYF
J gene: TRBJ2-7; V gene: TRBV12-3/TRBV12-4; D gene: -; clone size: -; CDR3 DNA: TGTGCCAGCAGGTCCGCCGGGGTCGGCGAGCAGTACTTC; CDR3 protein: CASRSAGVGEQYF
J gene: TRBJ1-4; V gene: TRBV28; D gene: -; clone size: -; CDR3 DNA: TGTGCCAGCAGTTTAGAAAAACTGTTTTTT; CDR3 protein: CASSLEKLFF
J gene: TRBJ2-3; V gene: TRBV7-2; D gene: -; clone size: -; CDR3 DNA: TGTGCCAGCAGCTTAGGAGGGATGACTAGCACAGATACGCAGTATTTT; CDR3 protein: CASSLGGMTSTDTQYF
J gene: TRBJ1-1; V gene: TRBV24-1; D gene: -; clone size: once; CDR3 DNA: TGTGCCACCAGTGCCGGACAGTCGGCTGAAGCTTTCTTT; CDR3 protein: CATSAGQSAEAFF
J gene: TRBJ2-1; V gene: TRBV7-9; D gene: TRBD2; clone size: -; CDR3 DNA: TGTGCCAGCAGCTCTAGGACTAGCGGGGTGCCTGGCAATGAGCAGTTCTTC; CDR3 protein: CASSSRTSGVPGNEQFF
J gene: TRBJ1-6; V gene: TRBV5-1; D gene: -; clone size: -; CDR3 DNA: TGCGCCAGCAGCTTGTGGGAACCTACAGGGCTGAATTCACCCCTCCACTTT; CDR3 protein: CASSLWEPTGLNSPLHF
J gene: TRBJ2-7; V gene: TRBV7-9; D gene: TRBD2; clone size: -; CDR3 DNA: TGTGCCAGCAGCTCCCCTAGCGGGAAGGGTCCGGACGAGCAGTACTTC; CDR3 protein: CASSSPSGKGPDEQYF
J gene: TRBJ2-7; V gene: TRBV7-6; D gene: TRBD2; clone size: -; CDR3 DNA: TGTGCCAGCAGCCGCGAAGCGGGAGTGGGCTACGAGCAGTACTTC; CDR3 protein: CASSREAGVGYEQYF
J gene: TRBJ2-3; V gene: TRBV9; D gene: -; clone size: -; CDR3 DNA: TGTGCCAGCAGCGCCCCGGTGACAGATACGCAGTATTTT; CDR3 protein: CASSAPVTDTQYF
J gene: TRBJ2-7; V gene: TRBV7-8; D gene: TRBD1; clone size: -; CDR3 DNA: TGTGCCAGCAGCTTCGAAACCGGGACAGGGGCCGAGCAGTACTTC; CDR3 protein: CASSFETGTGAEQYF
J gene: TRBJ1-2; V gene: TRBV3-1/TRBV3-2; D gene: -; clone size: -; CDR3 DNA: TGTGCCAGCAGCCAAGATGTCCGGTTTGGAGGCTACACCTTC; CDR3 protein: CASSQDVRFGGYTF
J gene: TRBJ2-1; V gene: TRBV19; D gene: TRBD2; clone size: -; CDR3 DNA: TGTGCCAGTAGTGCGACTAGCGGGAGTTACAATGAGCAGTTCTTC; CDR3 protein: CASSATSGSYNEQFF
J gene: TRBJ2-1; V gene: TRBV18; D gene: -; clone size: once; CDR3 DNA: TGTGCCAGCTCACCCAACATTTGGGGCGAGGGCTCCTACAATGAGCAGTTCTTC; CDR3 protein: CASSPNIWGEGSYNEQFF
J gene: TRBJ1-1; V gene: TRBV19; D gene: -; clone size: -; CDR3 DNA: TGTGCCAGTAGTATAAATCTGGCTCAAGGGCTTGGCACTGAAGCTTTCTTT; CDR3 protein: CASSINLAQGLGTEAFF